This is a list of T cell receptor beta chains from one sample in a study of blood T cell repertoires in COVID-19. Profiled with immunoSEQ multiplex PCR; TCRdb holds only in-frame clones, not every one. The sample has approximately 100,000 clones, roughly 87% seen once. The material sequenced was peripheral blood. All receptors come from a man in his forties or fifties in a cohort sampled during active COVID-19. CDR3s include the opening cysteine and the closing phenylalanine or tryptophan. Fields, in order: J gene, D gene, clone size, V gene, CDR3 protein, CDR3 DNA. The D gene is left open where the match is weak. Size is omitted from some rows. Given values are once, few, many or a class for expanded clones.

>TRBJ1-2|TRBD1|-|TRBV19
CASSKGQQNGYTF
TGTGCCAGTAGTAAGGGACAGCAAAATGGCTACACCTTC
>TRBJ1-1|TRBD1|-|TRBV19
CASQTGPQTEAFF
TGTGCCAGCCAGACAGGGCCCCAAACTGAAGCTTTCTTT
>TRBJ2-5|-|-|TRBV2
CASSLGGTVQETQYF
TGTGCCAGCAGCCTCGGCGGGACAGTACAAGAGACCCAGTACTTC
>TRBJ2-1|-|-|TRBV11-2
CASSLATGYNEQFF
TGTGCCAGCAGCTTAGCTACAGGCTACAATGAGCAGTTCTTC
>TRBJ1-5|TRBD1|once|TRBV5-6
CASSATAGTGNSFHQPQHF
TGTGCCAGCAGCGCGACGGCCGGGACAGGCAATTCTTTCCATCAGCCCCAGCATTTT
>TRBJ2-2|TRBD2|-|TRBV10-3
CASRSTSANTGELFF
TGTGCCTCCCGATCGACTAGCGCGAACACCGGGGAGCTGTTTTTT
>TRBJ2-7|TRBD1|-|TRBV6-5
CASPTGTGMGYEQYF
TGTGCCAGTCCGACCGGGACAGGGATGGGCTACGAGCAGTACTTC
>TRBJ2-3|TRBD2|-|TRBV5-8
CASSSGLAGETDTQYF
TGTGCCAGCAGCTCGGGGCTAGCGGGGGAGACAGATACGCAGTATTTT
>TRBJ2-7|TRBD1|once|TRBV3-1/TRBV3-2
CASSQGDRGQYF
TGTGCCAGCAGCCAGGGGGACAGGGGGCAGTACTTC
>TRBJ2-5|TRBD2|-|TRBV6-5
CASSSLRLAQETQYF
TGTGCCAGCAGCTCACTTAGACTAGCCCAAGAGACCCAGTACTTC
>TRBJ1-3|-|-|TRBV18
CASSPAGVGGNTIYF
TGTGCCAGCTCACCGGCAGGGGTAGGTGGAAACACCATATATTTT
>TRBJ1-2|TRBD1|-|TRBV28
CASTGQETKNYGYTF
TGTGCCAGCACCGGACAGGAGACGAAAAACTATGGCTACACCTTC
>TRBJ1-3|TRBD1|-|TRBV9
CASSPGQAPGNTIYF
TGTGCCAGCAGTCCAGGACAGGCTCCAGGAAACACCATATATTTT
>TRBJ1-5|-|-|TRBV24-1
CATSEGRYGQPQHF
TGTGCCACCAGTGAGGGGAGGTATGGTCAGCCCCAGCATTTT
>TRBJ2-7|TRBD1|-|TRBV4-3
CASSQELQGVGEQYF
TGCGCCAGCAGCCAAGAACTCCAGGGGGTGGGCGAGCAGTACTTC
>TRBJ2-3|-|-|TRBV7-8
CASSLGLGSAADTQYF
TGTGCCAGCAGCTTAGGGTTAGGGAGCGCGGCAGATACGCAGTATTTT
>TRBJ2-3|-|-|TRBV14
CASSPERYTQYF
TGTGCCAGCAGCCCCGAGCGGTATACGCAGTATTTT
>TRBJ2-7|-|once|TRBV19
CASSITGSYEQYF
TGTGCCAGTAGTATCACGGGATCCTACGAGCAGTACTTC
>TRBJ1-5|TRBD1|-|TRBV6-1
CASSEGQGNQPQHF
TGTGCCAGCAGTGAGGGACAGGGAAATCAGCCCCAGCATTTT
>TRBJ2-1|-|few|TRBV20-1
CSASLLREQFF
TGCAGTGCTAGCTTGCTGAGGGAGCAGTTCTTC